The clone carrying this T cell receptor beta chain showed up many times. Antigen unknown. This sample stems from a study of T-cell reconstitution after alpha-beta-depleted transplantation in children. Germline V gene sequence: CDR1 SQVTM, CDR2 ANQGSEA. V lost 3 bases and J 4 bases, leaving 7 bases between the germline ends. This CDR3 comprises 11 residues. It was with unique molecular identifiers that the TCRbeta library was prepared. One entry per CDR3 protein, called by TCRdb with MiXCR from the PCR reads. This table has some 220,000 distinct CDR3 sequences, about a tenth appearing once. General study points: Surviving recipient T cells and thymic progenitors accounted for the high day-60 TCRbeta diversity observed in some patients. Where alpha-beta T cells came from about two months after transplant was reportedly several hundred expanded graft clones. Among T cells one year after transplant, newly produced cells accounted for most counts and diversity.

This clonotype was obtained from a child younger than two with acute myeloid leukemia, due to receive a stem cell transplant. The V gene is TRBV29-1, the J gene TRBJ2-7, with no clear D. This material consisted of PBMCs, taken before TCRalphabeta/CD19-depleted stem cell transplant. The CDR3 DNA sequence: TGCAGCGTTGACAAGGGATACGAGCAGTACTTC. The encoded protein is CSVDKGYEQYF.